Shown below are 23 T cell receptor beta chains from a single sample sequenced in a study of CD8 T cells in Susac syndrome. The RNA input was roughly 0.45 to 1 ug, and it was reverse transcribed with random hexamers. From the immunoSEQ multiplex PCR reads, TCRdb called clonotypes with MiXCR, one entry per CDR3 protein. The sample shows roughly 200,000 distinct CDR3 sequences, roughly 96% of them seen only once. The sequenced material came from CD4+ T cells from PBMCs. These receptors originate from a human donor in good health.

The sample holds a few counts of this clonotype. CDR3 sequence reads: CSAPRDTQYF. The CDR3 DNA follows: TGCAGTGCCCCTCGGGATACGCAGTATTTT. The chain combines TRBV20-1 with TRBJ2-3; no firm D call. The germline CDR1 and CDR2 sequences are DFQATT and SNEGSKA (reference sequence). This CDR3 has 10 residues. V lost 6 bases to trimming and J lost 6 bases, with 7 bases between them.

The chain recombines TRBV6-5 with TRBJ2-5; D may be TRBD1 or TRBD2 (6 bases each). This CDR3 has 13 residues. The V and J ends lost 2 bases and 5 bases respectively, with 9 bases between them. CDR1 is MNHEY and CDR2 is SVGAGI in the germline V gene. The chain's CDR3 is CASSYPGAETQYF. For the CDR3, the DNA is TGTGCCAGCAGTTACCCGGGGGCGGAGACCCAGTACTTC.

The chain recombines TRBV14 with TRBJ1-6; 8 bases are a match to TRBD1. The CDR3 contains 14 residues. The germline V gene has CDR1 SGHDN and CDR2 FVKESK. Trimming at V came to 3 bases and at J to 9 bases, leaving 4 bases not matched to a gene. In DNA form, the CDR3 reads TGTGCCAGCAGCCAGAGGACAGGGCGTTCACCCCTCCACTTT. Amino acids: CASSQRTGRSPLHF.

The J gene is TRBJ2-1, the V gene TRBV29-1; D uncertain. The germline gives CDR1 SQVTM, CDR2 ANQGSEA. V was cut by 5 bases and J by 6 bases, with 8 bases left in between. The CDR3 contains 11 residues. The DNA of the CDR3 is TGCAGCGTTTCGAGGACCAATGAGCAGTTCTTC. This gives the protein CSVSRTNEQFF.

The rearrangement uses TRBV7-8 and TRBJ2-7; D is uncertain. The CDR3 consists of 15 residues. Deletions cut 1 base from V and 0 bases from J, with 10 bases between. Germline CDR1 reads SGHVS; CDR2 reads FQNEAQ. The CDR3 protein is CASSLGQPGSYEQYF. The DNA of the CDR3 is TGTGCCAGCAGCTTAGGTCAGCCGGGCTCCTACGAGCAGTACTTC.

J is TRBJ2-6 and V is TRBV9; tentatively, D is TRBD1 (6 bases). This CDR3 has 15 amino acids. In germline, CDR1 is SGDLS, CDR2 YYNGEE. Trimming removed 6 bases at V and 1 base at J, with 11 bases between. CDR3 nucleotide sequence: TGTGCCAGCACCAGTAGGGGGTCTGGGGCCAACGTCCTGACTTTC. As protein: CASTSRGSGANVLTF. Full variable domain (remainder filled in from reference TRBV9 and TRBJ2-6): DSGVTQTPKHLITATGQRVTLRCSPRSGDLSVYWYQQSLDQGLQFLIQYYNGEERAKGNILERFSAQQFPDLHSELNLSSLELGDSALYFCASTSRGSGANVLTFGAGSRLTVL.

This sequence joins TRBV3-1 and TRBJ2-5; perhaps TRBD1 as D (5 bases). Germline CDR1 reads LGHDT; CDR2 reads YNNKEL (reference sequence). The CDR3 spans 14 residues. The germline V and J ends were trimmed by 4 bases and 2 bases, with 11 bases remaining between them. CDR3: CASSPWGGQETQYF. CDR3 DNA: TGTGCCAGCAGCCCCTGGGGCGGTCAAGAGACCCAGTACTTC.

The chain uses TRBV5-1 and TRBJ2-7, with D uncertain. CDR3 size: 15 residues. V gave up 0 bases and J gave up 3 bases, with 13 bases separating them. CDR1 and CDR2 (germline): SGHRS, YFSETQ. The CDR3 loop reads CASSLATGGLYEQYV. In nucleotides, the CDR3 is TGCGCCAGCAGCTTGGCCACGGGTGGGCTCTACGAGCAGTACGTC.

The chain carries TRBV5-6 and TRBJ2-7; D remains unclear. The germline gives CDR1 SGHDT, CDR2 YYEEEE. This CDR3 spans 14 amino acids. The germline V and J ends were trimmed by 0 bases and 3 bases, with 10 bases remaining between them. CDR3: CASSLGDTLYEQYV. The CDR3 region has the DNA TGTGCCAGCAGCTTGGGAGACACTCTCTACGAGCAGTACGTC.

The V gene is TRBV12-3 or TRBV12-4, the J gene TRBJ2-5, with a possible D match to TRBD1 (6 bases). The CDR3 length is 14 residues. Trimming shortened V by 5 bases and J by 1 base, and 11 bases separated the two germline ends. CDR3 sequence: CASSPNRAQETQYF. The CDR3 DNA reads TGTGCCAGCAGTCCCAACAGGGCCCAAGAGACCCAGTACTTC.

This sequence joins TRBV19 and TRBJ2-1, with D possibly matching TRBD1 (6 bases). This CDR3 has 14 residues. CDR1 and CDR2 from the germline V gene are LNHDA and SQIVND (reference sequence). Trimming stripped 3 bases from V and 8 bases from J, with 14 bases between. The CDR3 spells CASSMGRGGYEQFF. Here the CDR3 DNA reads TGTGCCAGTAGTATGGGCAGGGGTGGGTATGAGCAGTTCTTC. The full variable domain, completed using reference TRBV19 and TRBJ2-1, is DGGITQSPKYLFRKEGQNVTLSCEQNLNHDAMYWYRQDPGQGLRLIYYSQIVNDFQKGDIAEGYSVSREKKESFPLTVTSAQKNPTAFYLCASSMGRGGYEQFFGPGTRLTVL.

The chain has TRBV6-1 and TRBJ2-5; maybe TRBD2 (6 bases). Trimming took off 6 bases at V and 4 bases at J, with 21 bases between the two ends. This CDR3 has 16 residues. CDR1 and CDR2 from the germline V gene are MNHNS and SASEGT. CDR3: CASSRGSLGGRETQYF. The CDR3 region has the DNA TGTGCCAGCAGCCGCGGGTCATTGGGGGGACGAGAGACCCAGTACTTC.

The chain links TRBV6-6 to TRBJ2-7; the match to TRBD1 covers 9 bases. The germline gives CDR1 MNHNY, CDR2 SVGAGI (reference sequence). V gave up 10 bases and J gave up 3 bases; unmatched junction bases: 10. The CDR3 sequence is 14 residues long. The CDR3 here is CAISGQGKVYEQYF. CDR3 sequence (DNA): TGTGCCATCTCGGGACAGGGAAAAGTCTACGAGCAGTACTTC.

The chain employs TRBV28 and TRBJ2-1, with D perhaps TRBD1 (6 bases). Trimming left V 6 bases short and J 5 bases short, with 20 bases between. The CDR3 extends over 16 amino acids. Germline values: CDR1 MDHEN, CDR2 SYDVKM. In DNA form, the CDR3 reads TGTGCCAGCAGGAACAGACAGGTATCCGCGGACAATGAGCAGTTCTTC. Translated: CASRNRQVSADNEQFF.

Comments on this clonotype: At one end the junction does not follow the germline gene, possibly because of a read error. The CDR3 DNA follows: TGCAGTGATAGAGGGACTAGCGGGGGGGCGGATACGCAGTATTTT. Its protein is CSDRGTSGGADTQYF. The chain recombines TRBV20-1 with TRBJ2-3; 16 positions agree with TRBD2. This CDR3 has 15 residues. CDR1 and CDR2 from the germline V gene are DFQATT and SNEGSKA (reference sequence).

The CDR3 DNA is TGTGCCAGCTCACCCCGTACAGGGGCAACCTACGAGCAGTACTTC. It encodes CASSPRTGATYEQYF. The rearrangement joins TRBV18 to TRBJ2-7, with TRBD1 matching over 7 bases. The germline V gene encodes CDR1 KGHSH and CDR2 LQKENI. This CDR3 is 15 amino acids long. The V and J ends lost 3 bases and 2 bases, in that order; junction bases with no gene match: 7. Using reference TRBV18 and TRBJ2-7 for the parts outside the CDR3, the full variable domain is NAGVMQNPRHLVRRRGQEARLRCSPMKGHSHVYWYRQLPEEGLKFMVYLQKENIIDESGMPKERFSAEFPKEGPSILRIQQVVRGDSAAYFCASSPRTGATYEQYFGPGTRLTVT.

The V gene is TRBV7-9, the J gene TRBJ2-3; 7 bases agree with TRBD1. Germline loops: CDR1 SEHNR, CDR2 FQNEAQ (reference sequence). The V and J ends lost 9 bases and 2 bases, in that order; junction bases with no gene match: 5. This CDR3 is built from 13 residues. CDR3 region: CASQQGNTDTQYF. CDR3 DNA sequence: TGTGCCAGTCAACAGGGGAACACAGATACGCAGTATTTT. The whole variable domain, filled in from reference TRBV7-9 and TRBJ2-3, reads DTGVSQNPRHKITKRGQNVTFRCDPISEHNRLYWYRQTLGQGPEFLTYFQNEAQLEKSRLLSDRFSAERPKGSFSTLEIQRTEQGDSAMYLCASQQGNTDTQYFGPGTRLTVL.

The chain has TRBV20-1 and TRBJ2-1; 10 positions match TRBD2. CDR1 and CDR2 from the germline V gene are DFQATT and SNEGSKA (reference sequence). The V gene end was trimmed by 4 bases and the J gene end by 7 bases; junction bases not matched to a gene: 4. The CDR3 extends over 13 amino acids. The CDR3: CSAIGLADNEQFF. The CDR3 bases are TGCAGTGCTATAGGACTAGCGGATAATGAGCAGTTCTTC.

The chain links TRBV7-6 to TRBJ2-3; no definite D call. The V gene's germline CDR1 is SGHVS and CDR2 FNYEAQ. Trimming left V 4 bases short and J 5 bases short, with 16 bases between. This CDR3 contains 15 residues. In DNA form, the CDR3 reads TGTGCCAGCAGCTCTCTCGGGCAGAGAGTAGATACGCAGTATTTT. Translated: CASSSLGQRVDTQYF.

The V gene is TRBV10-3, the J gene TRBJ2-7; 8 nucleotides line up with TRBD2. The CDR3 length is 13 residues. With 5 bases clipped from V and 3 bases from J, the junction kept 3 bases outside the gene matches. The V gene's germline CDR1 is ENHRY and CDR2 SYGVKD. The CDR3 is CAISPTSGYEQYV. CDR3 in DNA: TGTGCCATCAGTCCCACTAGCGGCTACGAGCAGTACGTC.

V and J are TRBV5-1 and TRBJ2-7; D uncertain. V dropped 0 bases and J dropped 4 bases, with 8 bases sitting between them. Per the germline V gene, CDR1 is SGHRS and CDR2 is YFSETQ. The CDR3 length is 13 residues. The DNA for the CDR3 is TGCGCCAGCAGCTTGGACGTCCCGTACGAGCAGTACGTC. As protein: CASSLDVPYEQYV.

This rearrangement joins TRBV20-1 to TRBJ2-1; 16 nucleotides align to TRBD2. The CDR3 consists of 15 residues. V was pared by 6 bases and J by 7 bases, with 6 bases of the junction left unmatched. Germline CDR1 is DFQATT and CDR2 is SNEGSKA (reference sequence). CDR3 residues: CSAVGLAGGRNEQFF. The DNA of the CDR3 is TGCAGTGCCGTGGGACTAGCGGGAGGGAGGAATGAGCAGTTCTTC.

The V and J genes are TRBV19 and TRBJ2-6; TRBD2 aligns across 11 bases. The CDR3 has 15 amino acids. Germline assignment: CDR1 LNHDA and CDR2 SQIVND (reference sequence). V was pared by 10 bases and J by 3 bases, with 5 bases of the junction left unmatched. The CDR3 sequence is CATTSGTGGANVLTF. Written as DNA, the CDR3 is TGTGCCACGACTAGCGGGACAGGTGGGGCCAACGTCCTGACTTTC.